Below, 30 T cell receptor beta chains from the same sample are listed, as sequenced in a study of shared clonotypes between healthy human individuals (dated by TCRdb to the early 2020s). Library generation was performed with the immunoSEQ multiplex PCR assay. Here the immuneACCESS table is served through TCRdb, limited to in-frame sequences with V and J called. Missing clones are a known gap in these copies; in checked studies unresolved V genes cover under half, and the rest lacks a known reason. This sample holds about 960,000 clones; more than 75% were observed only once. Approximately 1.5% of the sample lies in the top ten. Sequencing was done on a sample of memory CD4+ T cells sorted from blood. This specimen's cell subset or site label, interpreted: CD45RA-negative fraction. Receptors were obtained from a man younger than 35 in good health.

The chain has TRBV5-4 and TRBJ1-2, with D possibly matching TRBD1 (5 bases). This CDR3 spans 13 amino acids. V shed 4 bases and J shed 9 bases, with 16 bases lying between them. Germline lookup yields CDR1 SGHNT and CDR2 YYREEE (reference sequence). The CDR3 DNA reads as TGTGCCAGCAGCCTGACAGTCGGCGGGAGCTACACCTTC. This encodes CASSLTVGGSYTF.

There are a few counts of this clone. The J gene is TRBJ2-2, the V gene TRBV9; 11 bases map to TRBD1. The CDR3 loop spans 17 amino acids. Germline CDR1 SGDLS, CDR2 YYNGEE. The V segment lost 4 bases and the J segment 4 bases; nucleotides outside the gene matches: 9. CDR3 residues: CASSSRTGGVGTGELFF. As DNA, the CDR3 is TGTGCCAGCAGCTCCCGGACAGGGGGCGTGGGCACCGGGGAGCTGTTTTTT.

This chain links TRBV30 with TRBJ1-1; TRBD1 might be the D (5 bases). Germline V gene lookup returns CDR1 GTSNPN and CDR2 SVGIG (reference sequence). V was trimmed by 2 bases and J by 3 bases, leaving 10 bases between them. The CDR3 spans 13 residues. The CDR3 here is CAWSLQEDTEAFF. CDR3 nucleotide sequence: TGTGCCTGGAGTCTACAGGAGGACACTGAAGCTTTCTTT.

CDR3 nucleotides: TGTGCCAGCAGTGGGCGGGGGCTACTTTCCTACGAGCAGTACTTC. Protein sequence: CASSGRGLLSYEQYF. The V call is TRBV6-1, the J call TRBJ2-7; a possible D gene is TRBD2 (7 bases). This CDR3 is 15 amino acids long. Germline V gene sequence: CDR1 MNHNS, CDR2 SASEGT. V was clipped by 4 bases and J by 1 base, with 14 bases between them.

CDR3 residues: CAWSVWGTRRYSTEAFF. CDR3 bases: TGTGCCTGGAGTGTATGGGGGACGCGGCGGTATAGCACTGAAGCTTTCTTT. The V call is TRBV30, the J call TRBJ1-1; D might be TRBD1 (5 bases). V shed 0 bases and J shed 4 bases, with 21 bases lying between them. The V gene's germline CDR1 is GTSNPN and CDR2 SVGIG (reference sequence). CDR3 length: 17 amino acids.

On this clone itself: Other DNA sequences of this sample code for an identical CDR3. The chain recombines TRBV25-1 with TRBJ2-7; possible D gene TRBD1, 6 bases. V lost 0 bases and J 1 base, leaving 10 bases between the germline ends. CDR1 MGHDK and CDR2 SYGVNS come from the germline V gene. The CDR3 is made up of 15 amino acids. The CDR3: CASSEYGRGSYEQYF. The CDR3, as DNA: TGTGCCAGCAGTGAATACGGCAGGGGTTCCTACGAGCAGTACTTC.

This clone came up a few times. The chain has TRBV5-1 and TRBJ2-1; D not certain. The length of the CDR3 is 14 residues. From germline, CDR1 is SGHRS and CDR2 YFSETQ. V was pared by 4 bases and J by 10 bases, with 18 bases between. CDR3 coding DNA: TGCGCCAGCAGCCTGAGTCAGGAGAGAGGCGAGCAGTTCTTC. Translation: CASSLSQERGEQFF.

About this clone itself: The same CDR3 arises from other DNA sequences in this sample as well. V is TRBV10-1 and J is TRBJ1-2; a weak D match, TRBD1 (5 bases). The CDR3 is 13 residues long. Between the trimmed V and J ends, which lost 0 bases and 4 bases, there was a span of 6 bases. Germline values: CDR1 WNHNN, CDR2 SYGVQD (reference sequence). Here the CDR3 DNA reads TGCGCCAGCAGTGAGTCGCAGGGCTATGGCTACACCTTC. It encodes CASSESQGYGYTF.

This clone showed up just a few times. CDR3: CASRPRQGIQPQHF. CDR3 in DNA: TGTGCCAGCAGGCCTCGACAGGGCATTCAGCCCCAGCATTTT. The chain has TRBV6-5 and TRBJ1-5; TRBD1 matches 7 bases. V dropped 6 bases and J dropped 6; count of bases not matched to a gene: 8. Germline loops: CDR1 MNHEY, CDR2 SVGAGI. The length of the CDR3 is 14 residues.

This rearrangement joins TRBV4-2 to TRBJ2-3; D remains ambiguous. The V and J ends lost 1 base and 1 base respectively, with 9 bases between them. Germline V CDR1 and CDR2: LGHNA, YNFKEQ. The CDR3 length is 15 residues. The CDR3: CASSQGKGGTDTQYF. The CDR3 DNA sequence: TGTGCCAGCAGCCAAGGCAAGGGCGGCACAGATACGCAGTATTTT.

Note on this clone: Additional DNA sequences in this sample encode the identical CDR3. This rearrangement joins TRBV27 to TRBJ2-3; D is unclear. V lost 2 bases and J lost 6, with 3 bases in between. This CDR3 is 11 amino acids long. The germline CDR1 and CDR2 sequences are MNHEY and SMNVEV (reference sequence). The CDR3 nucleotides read TGTGCCAGCAGTTTAGGGGATACGCAGTATTTT. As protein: CASSLGDTQYF.

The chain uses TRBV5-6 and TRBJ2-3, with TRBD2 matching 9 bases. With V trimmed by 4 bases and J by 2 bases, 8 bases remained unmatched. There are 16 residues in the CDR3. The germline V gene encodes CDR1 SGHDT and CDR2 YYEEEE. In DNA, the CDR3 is TGTGCCAGCAGCCCCCTGACTAGCGGATACACAGATACGCAGTATTTT. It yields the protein CASSPLTSGYTDTQYF.

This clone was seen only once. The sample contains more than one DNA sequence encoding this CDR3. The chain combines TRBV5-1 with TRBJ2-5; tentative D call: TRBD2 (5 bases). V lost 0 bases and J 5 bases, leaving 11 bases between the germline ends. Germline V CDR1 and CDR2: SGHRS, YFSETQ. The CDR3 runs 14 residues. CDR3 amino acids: CASSLGGLGETQYF. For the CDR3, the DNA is TGCGCCAGCAGCTTGGGCGGGTTGGGGGAGACCCAGTACTTC.

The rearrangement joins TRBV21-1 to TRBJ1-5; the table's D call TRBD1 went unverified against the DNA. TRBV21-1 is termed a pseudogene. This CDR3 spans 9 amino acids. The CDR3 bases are TGCAGGAGCAATCAGCCCCAGCATTTT. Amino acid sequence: CRSNQPQHF.

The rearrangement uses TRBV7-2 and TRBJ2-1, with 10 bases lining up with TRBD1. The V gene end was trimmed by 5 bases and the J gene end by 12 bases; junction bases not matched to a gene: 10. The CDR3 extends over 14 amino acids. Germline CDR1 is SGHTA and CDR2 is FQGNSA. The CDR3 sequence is CASSPKTGGAWQFF. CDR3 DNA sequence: TGTGCCAGCAGCCCTAAGACAGGGGGCGCGTGGCAGTTCTTC. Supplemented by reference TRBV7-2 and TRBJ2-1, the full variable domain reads GAGVSQSPSNKVTEKGKDVELRCDPISGHTALYWYRQSLGQGLEFLIYFQGNSAPDKSGLPSDRFSAERTGGSVSTLTIQRTQQEDSAVYLCASSPKTGGAWQFFGPGTRLTVL.

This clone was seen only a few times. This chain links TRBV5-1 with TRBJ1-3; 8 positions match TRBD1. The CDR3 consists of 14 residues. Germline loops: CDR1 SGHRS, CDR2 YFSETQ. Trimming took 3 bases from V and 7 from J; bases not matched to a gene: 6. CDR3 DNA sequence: TGCGCCAGCAGCTCCGACAGGGGATGGAACACCATATATTTT. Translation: CASSSDRGWNTIYF.

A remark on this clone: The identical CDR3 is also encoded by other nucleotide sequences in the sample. CDR3 in DNA: TGTGCCAGCAGCGTAACTAGCGGGAGGGGAGAGACCCAGTACTTC. It translates to CASSVTSGRGETQYF. The chain uses TRBV9 and TRBJ2-5, with 13 bases that match TRBD2. Germline lookup yields CDR1 SGDLS and CDR2 YYNGEE. The CDR3 consists of 15 residues. V lost 1 base, J lost 4 bases, and 1 base stayed unmatched.

For the CDR3, the DNA is TGTGCCAGCAGCTTACAGCGGGTTTCGACAGATACGCAGTATTTT. Translating it yields CASSLQRVSTDTQYF. The chain links TRBV7-2 to TRBJ2-3, with a weak D call TRBD2 (6 bases). Looked up from germline, CDR1 is SGHTA and CDR2 is FQGNSA. This CDR3 spans 15 amino acids. V lost 2 bases, J lost 3 bases, and 12 bases lay in between.

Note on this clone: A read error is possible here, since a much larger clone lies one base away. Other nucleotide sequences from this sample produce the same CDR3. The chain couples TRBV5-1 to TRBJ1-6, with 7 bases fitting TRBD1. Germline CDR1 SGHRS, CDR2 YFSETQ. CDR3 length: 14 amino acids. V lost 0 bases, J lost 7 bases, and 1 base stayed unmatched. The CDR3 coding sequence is TGCGCCAGCAGCTTGGACAGGGGAAATTCACCCCTCCACTTT. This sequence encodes CASSLDRGNSPLHF.

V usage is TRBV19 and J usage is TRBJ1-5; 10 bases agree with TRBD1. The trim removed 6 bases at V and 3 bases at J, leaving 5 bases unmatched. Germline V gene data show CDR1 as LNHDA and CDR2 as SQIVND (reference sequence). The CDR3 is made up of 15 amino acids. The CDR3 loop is CASSRTGGNNQPQHF. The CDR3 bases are TGTGCCAGTAGCCGGACAGGGGGAAACAATCAGCCCCAGCATTTT.

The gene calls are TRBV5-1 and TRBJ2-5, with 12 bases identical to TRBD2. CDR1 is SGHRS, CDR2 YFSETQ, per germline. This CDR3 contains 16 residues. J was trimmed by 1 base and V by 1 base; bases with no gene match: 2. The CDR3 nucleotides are TGCGCCAGCAGCTTGCGGACTAGCGGGGCCCAAGAGACCCAGTACTTC. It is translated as CASSLRTSGAQETQYF.

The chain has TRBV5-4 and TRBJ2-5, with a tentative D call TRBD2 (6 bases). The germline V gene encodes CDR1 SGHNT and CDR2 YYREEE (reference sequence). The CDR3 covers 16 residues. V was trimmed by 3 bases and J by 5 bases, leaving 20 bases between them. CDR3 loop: CASSWGTLKGIETQYF. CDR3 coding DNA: TGTGCCAGCAGCTGGGGGACTCTCAAGGGGATCGAGACCCAGTACTTC.

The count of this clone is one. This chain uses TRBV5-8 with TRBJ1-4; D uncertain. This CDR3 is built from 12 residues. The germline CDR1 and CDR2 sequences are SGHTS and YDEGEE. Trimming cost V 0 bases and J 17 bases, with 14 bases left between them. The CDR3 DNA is TGTGCCAGCAGCTTGGAACGGTCGCGCGGATTTTTT. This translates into CASSLERSRGFF.

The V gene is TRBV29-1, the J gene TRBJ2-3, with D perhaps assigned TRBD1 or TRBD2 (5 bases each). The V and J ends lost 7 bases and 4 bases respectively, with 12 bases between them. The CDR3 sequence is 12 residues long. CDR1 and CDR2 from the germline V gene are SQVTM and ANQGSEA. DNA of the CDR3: TGCAGCGCTGAGGGGAGCGCAGATACGCAGTATTTT. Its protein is CSAEGSADTQYF.

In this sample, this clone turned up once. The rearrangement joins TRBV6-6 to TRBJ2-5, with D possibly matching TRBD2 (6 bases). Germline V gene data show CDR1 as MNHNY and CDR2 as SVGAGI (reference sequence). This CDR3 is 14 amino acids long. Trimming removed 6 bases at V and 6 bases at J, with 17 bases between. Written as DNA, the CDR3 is TGTGCCAGCAGGCCCTTAGCGGAGTTAAAGACCCAGTACTTC. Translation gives CASRPLAELKTQYF.

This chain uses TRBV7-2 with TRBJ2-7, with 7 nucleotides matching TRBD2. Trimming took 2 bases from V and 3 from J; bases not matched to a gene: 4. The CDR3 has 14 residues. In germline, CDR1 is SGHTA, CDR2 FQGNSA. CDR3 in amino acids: CASSLNLAVYEQYF. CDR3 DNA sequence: TGTGCCAGCAGCTTAAACCTAGCGGTCTACGAGCAGTACTTC.

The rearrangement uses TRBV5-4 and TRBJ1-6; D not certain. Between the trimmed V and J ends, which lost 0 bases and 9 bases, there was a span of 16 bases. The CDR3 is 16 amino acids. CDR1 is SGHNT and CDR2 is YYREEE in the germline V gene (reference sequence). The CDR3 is CASSLAPPGGVSPLHF. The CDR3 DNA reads TGTGCCAGCAGCTTGGCCCCCCCGGGTGGGGTTTCACCCCTCCACTTT.

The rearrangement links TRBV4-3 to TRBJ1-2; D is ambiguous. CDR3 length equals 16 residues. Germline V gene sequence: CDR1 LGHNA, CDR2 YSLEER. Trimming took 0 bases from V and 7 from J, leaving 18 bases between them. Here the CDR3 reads CASSQENPSKKGGYTF. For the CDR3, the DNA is TGCGCCAGCAGCCAAGAAAACCCCTCAAAGAAGGGTGGCTACACCTTC.

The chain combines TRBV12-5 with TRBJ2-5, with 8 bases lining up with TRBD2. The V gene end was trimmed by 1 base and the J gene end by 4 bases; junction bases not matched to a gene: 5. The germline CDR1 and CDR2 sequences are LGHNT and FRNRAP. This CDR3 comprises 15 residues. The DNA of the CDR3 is TGTGCTAGTGGTTTGGGCCCTCGGGGGGGAGAGACCCAGTACTTC. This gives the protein CASGLGPRGGETQYF. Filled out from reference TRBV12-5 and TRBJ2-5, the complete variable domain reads DARVTQTPRHKVTEMGQEVTMRCQPILGHNTVFWYRQTMMQGLELLAYFRNRAPLDDSGMPKDRFSAEMPDATLATLKIQPSEPRDSAVYFCASGLGPRGGETQYFGPGTRLLVL.

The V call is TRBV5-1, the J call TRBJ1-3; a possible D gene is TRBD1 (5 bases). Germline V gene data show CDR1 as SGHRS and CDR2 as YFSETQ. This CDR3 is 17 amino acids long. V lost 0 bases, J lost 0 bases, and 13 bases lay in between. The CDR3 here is CASSLVGTSHSGNTIYF. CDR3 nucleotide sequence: TGCGCCAGCAGCTTGGTGGGGACTTCGCACTCTGGAAACACCATATATTTT.